Here is one T cell receptor beta chain with its context. It has no known antigen specificity. One base away there is no much larger clone; base qualities are not given. This sample is part of a study of blood T cell repertoires in COVID-19 (dated by TCRdb to between 2020 and 2021). For context, the study as a whole: The collaborator samples originated in the United States, Italy and Spain and spanned the acute and convalescent phases of COVID-19. Samples were obtained from the ongoing ImmuneRACE study (first 160 participants) and from 1,000 to 1,500 subjects provided by 6 global collaborators. The repertoires were released in a freely available public database meant as a resource for research on the immune response to SARS-CoV-2. The prospective study material was composed of cDNA or gDNA derived from T cells, B-cell-depleted T cells, or PBMCs. Deeply sampled blood TCRbeta repertoires from subjects exposed to, actively infected with, or recovered from COVID-19 were included in the dataset. The sample metadata nearly always contained a de-identified subject ID, COVID-19 status, age in years and sex. HLA class I and class II types, where available, came from metadata supplied by the sample provider rather than from assay-based typing.

The germline V gene (reference sequence) yields GTSNPN for CDR1 and SVGIG for CDR2. Trimming takes 4 bases from V and 2 bases from J, and the germline ends sit 14 bases apart. The CDR3 holds 14 amino acids from the cysteine to the phenylalanine. The kept DNA is CDR3 alone, 42 bases in frame from the first base. The collaborating institutions used their own protocols to collect whole blood in K2EDTA tubes. For TCRbeta analysis, collaborator samples were shipped as frozen whole blood, as isolated PBMCs, or as DNA extracted from either sample type. TCRbeta CDR3 regions were amplified from genomic DNA using the immunoSEQ Assay, a bias-controlled multiplex PCR. The published analysis was carried out like this. The number of nucleated cells in each sample was estimated by amplification of reference gene primers within the assay. To quantify the absolute abundance of each unique TCRbeta CDR3 rearrangement, sequence reads were collapsed and filtered. For each sample, productive Simpson clonality was calculated by taking the square root of Simpson's diversity index across productive rearrangements. The immuneACCESS repertoire file appears here via TCRdb, limited to in-frame rearrangements. These files lack a portion of the clones; in checked studies, under half of the deficit traces to unresolved V genes, and the cause of the others is not known. The V and J calls and clone size are taken from that table; D and trimming were inferred from the DNA. The sample contains over 200,000 clones, 88% of them found a single time. The ten largest clones take up 1.5% of the sample.

The investigation overall reported the following: The quantity of clinical and demographic metadata differed by source and by participant and was supplied without curation.

The sequencing sample was made of peripheral blood. The V gene is TRBV30 and the J gene is TRBJ2-5; tentative D gene TRBD2, with 5 bases matching. This TCR derives from a man aged 18 to 29 with active or convalescent COVID-19. CDR3 region: CAWNVGSPQETQYF. The nucleotides are TGTGCCTGGAACGTGGGGAGCCCGCAAGAGACCCAGTACTTC.